This TCR beta chain emerged from a study of shared clonotypes between healthy human individuals. Concerning this clone itself: Its antigen remains unknown.

CDR3 size: 13 residues. Germline V gives CDR1 MNHEY, CDR2 SMNVEV (reference sequence). J lost 8 bases, V lost 5 bases, and 8 bases had no gene match. Study-level points and caveats: Compared with memory subsets, naive subsets generally had larger estimated richness. Lower generation probabilities were found for non-shared clonotypes than for those shared by all four donors.

The method was immunoSEQ multiplex PCR; TCRdb's version includes in-frame clones alone and lacks a portion of them. The sample gives over a million clones, around 75% of which show up once; over 1.3% is in the top ten. Donors comprised healthy HIV-negative adults lacking recent acute infections or vaccinations. The CD4+ fraction was divided into a CD45RA+ naive subset and a CD45RA-negative memory subset. The V gene is TRBV27, the J gene TRBJ1-2; 7 bases are shared with TRBD1. This sequence was found in a man between 18 and 35 years old in good health. Sequencing was done on a sample of memory CD4+ T cells sorted from blood. Subset described: CD45RA-negative fraction. DNA of the CDR3: TGTGCCAGCAGTCCGGACAGGTTCGGGGGCTACACCTTC. Translated: CASSPDRFGGYTF.